Reported below is one T cell receptor beta chain. Germline CDR1 is SGHRS and CDR2 is YFSETQ. V gave up 4 bases and J gave up 4 bases; unmatched junction bases: 7. This CDR3 comprises 15 residues. Together with a sample-barcoded 5' primer, a J-beta primer mix was included in a second PCR lasting roughly 6 to 12 cycles. TCRdb called the 5' RACE reads again in MiXCR, with one record for every CDR3 protein. The sample has 750,000 to 850,000 distinct CDR3 sequences, about 25% seen once. The data originate from a study of blood T cells in healthy people across ages. This sample also belongs to another study, concerning T cells of mothers and their children.

The sequencing sample was made of blood. The rearrangement links TRBV5-1 to TRBJ1-4; TRBD1 aligns across 7 bases. The receptor was derived from a boy younger than 18 in good health. The CDR3 loop reads CASSRSGQLNEKLFF. Here the CDR3 DNA reads TGCGCCAGCAGCCGTTCGGGACAGCTTAATGAAAAACTGTTTTTT.